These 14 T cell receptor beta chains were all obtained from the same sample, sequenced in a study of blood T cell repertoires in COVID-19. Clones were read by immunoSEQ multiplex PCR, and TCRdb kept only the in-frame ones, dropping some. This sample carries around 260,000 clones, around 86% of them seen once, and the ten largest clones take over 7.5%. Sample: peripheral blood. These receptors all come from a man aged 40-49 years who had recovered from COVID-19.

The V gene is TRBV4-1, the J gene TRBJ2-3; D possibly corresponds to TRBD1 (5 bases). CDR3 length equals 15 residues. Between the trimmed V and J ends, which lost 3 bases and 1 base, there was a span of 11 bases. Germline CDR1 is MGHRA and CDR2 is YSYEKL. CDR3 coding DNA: TGCGCCAGCAGCCAGGGGCTAGTGGGCACAGATACGCAGTATTTT. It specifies CASSQGLVGTDTQYF.

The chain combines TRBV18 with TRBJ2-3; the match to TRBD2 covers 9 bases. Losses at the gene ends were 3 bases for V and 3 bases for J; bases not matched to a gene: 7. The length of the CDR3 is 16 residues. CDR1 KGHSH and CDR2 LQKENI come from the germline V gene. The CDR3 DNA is TGTGCCAGCTCACCTATAGCGGGAGAAATGACAGATACGCAGTATTTT. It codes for CASSPIAGEMTDTQYF. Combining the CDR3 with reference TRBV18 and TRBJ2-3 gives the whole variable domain NAGVMQNPRHLVRRRGQEARLRCSPMKGHSHVYWYRQLPEEGLKFMVYLQKENIIDESGMPKERFSAEFPKEGPSILRIQQVVRGDSAAYFCASSPIAGEMTDTQYFGPGTRLTVL.

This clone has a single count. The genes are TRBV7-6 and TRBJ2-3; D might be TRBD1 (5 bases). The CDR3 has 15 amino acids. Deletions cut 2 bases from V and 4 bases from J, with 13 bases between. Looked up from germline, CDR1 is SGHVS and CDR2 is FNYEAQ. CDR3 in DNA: TGTGCCAGCAGCTTACTAAAAGGGGTTCCAGATACGCAGTATTTT. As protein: CASSLLKGVPDTQYF.

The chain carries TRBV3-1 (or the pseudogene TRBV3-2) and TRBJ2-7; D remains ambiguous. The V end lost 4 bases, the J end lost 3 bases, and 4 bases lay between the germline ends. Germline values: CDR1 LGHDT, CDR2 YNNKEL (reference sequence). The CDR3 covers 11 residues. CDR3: CASSPHYEQYF. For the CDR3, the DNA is TGTGCCAGCAGCCCCCACTACGAGCAGTACTTC.

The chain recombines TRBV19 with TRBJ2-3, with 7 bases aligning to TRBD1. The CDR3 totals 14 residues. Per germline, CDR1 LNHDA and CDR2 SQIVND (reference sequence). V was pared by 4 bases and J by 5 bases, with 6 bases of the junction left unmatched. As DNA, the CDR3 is TGTGCCAGTAGTACACGACAGGGTGAAGATACGCAGTATTTT. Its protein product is CASSTRQGEDTQYF.

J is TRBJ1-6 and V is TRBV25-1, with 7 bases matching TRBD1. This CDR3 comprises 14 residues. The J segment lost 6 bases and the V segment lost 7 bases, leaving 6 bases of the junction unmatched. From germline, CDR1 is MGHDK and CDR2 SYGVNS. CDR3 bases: TGTGCCAGCAATCAAGGGGGCCTTAATTCACCCCTCCACTTT. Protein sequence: CASNQGGLNSPLHF. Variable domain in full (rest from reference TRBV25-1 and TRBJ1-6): EADIYQTPRYLVIGTGKKITLECSQTMGHDKMYWYQQDPGMELHLIHYSYGVNSTEKGDLSSESTVSRIRTEHFPLTLESARPSHTSQYLCASNQGGLNSPLHFGNGTRLTVT.

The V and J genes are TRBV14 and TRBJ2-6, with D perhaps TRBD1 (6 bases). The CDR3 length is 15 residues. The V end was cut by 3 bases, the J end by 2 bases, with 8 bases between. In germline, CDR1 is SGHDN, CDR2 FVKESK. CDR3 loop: CASSQGAAGANVLTF. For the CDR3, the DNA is TGTGCCAGCAGCCAGGGGGCGGCTGGGGCCAACGTCCTGACTTTC.

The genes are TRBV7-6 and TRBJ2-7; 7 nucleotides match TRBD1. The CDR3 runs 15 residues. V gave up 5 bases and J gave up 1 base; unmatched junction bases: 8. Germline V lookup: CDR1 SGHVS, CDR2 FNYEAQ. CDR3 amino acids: CASSLSGTVSYEQYF. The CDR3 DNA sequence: TGTGCCAGCAGCCTATCCGGGACAGTTTCCTACGAGCAGTACTTC.

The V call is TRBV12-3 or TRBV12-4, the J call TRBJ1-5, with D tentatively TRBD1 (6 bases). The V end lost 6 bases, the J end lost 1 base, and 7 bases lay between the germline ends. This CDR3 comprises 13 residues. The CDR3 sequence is CASRGQSNQPQHF. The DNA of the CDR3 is TGTGCCAGCAGAGGACAGAGCAATCAGCCCCAGCATTTT.

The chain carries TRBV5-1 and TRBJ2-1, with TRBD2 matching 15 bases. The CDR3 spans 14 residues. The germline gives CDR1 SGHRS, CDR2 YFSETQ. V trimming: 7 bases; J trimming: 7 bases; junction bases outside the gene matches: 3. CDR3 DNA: TGCGCCAGCGGACTAGCGGGAGGGACAAATGAGCAGTTCTTC. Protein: CASGLAGGTNEQFF.

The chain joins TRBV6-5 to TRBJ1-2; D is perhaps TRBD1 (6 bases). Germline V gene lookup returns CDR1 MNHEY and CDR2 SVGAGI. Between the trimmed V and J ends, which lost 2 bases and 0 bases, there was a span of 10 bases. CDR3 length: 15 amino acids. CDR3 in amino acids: CASSYRAGANYGYTF. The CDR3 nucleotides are TGTGCCAGCAGTTACCGGGCAGGGGCTAACTATGGCTACACCTTC.

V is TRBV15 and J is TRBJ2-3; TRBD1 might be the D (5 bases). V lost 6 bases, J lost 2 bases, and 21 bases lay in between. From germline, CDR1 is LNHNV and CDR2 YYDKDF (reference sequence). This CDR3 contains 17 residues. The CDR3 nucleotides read TGTGCCACCAGGGGGATCCGACAGCCAGAGAACACAGATACGCAGTATTTT. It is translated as CATRGIRQPENTDTQYF.

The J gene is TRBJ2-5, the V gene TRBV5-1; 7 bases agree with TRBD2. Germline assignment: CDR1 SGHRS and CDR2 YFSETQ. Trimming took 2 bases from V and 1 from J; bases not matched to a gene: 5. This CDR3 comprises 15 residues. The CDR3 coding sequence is TGCGCCAGCAGCTTATCGGGGGGTGCCCAAGAGACCCAGTACTTC. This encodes CASSLSGGAQETQYF.

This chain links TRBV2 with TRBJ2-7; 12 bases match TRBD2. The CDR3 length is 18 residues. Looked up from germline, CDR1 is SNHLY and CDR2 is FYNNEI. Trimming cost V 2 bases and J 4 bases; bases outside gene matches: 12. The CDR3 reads CASSEPRLAGARIYEQYF. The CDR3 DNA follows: TGTGCCAGCAGTGAACCGAGACTAGCGGGGGCTCGGATTTACGAGCAGTACTTC.